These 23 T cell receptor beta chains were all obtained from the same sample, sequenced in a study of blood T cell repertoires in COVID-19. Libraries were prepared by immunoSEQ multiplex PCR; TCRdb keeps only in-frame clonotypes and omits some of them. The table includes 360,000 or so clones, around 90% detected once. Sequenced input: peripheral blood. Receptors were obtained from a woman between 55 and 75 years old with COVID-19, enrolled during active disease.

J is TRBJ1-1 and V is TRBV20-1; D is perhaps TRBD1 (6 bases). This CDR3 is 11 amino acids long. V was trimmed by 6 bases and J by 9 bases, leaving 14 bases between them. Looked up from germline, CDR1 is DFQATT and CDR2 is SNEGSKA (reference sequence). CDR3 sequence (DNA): TGCAGTGCCGGGACAAGTTATAAAGCTTTCTTT. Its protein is CSAGTSYKAFF.

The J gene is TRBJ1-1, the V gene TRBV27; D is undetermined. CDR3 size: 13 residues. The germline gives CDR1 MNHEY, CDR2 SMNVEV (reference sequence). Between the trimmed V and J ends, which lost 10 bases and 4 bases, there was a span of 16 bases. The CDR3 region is CATQSGGSTEAFF. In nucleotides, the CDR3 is TGTGCCACCCAATCCGGAGGGAGCACTGAAGCTTTCTTT.

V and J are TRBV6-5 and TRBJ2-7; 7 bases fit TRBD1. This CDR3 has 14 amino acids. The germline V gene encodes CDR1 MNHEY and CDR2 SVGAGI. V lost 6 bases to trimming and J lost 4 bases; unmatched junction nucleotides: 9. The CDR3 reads CASSKKQGTYEQYF. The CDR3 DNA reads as TGTGCCAGCAGCAAAAAACAGGGGACGTACGAGCAGTACTTC.

This chain's CDR3 is CASSQDFLAGVTYEQYF. DNA for the CDR3: TGTGCCAGCAGCCAAGATTTCCTAGCGGGGGTCACCTACGAGCAGTACTTC. This sequence joins TRBV3-1 (or the pseudogene TRBV3-2) and TRBJ2-7; TRBD2 matches at 10 bases. CDR3 length: 17 amino acids. CDR1 LGHDT and CDR2 YNNKEL come from the germline V gene (reference sequence). V gave up 0 bases and J gave up 2 bases; unmatched junction bases: 7.

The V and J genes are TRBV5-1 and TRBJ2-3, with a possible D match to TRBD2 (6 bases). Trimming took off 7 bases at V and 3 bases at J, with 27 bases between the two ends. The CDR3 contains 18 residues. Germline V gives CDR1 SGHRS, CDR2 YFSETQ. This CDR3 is CASASFAEGLPRTDTQYF. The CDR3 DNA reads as TGCGCCAGCGCCTCCTTCGCGGAGGGCCTACCTCGAACAGATACGCAGTATTTT.

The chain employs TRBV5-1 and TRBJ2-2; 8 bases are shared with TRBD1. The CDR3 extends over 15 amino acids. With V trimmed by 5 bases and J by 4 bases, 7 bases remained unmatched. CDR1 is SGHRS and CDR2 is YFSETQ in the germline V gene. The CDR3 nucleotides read TGCGCCAGCAGACTGGGAACAGGGGGCACCGGGGAGCTGTTTTTT. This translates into CASRLGTGGTGELFF.

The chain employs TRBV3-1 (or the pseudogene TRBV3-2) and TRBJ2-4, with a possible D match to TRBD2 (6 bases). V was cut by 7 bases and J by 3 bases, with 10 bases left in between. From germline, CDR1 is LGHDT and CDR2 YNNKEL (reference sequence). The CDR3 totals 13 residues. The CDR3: CASTGVGKNIQYF. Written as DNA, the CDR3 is TGTGCCAGCACGGGGGTCGGCAAAAACATTCAGTACTTC.

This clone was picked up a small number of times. The DNA of the CDR3 is TGTGCCAGCAGCTTAATCAGGGGCACTGAAGCTTTCTTT. Amino acid sequence: CASSLIRGTEAFF. The chain links TRBV7-2 to TRBJ1-1; possible D gene TRBD1, 6 bases. Germline CDR1 SGHTA, CDR2 FQGNSA. V was trimmed by 2 bases and J by 4 bases, leaving 8 bases between them. The CDR3 is made up of 13 amino acids.

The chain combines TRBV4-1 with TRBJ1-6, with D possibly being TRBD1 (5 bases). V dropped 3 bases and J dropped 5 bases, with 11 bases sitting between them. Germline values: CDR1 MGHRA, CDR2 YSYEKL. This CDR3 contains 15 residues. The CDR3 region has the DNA TGCGCCAGCAGCCAGATAGACAGAAATAATTCACCCCTCCACTTT. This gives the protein CASSQIDRNNSPLHF.

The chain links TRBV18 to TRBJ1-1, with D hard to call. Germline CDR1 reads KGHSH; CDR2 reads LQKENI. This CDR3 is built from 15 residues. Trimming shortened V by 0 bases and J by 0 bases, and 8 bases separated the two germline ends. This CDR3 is CASSPPSKLNTEAFF. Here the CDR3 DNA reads TGTGCCAGCTCACCACCGTCTAAGTTGAACACTGAAGCTTTCTTT.

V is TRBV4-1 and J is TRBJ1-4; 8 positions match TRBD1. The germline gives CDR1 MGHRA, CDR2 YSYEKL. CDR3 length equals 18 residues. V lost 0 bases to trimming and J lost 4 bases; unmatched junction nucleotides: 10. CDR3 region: CASSQDTGRTGLNEKLFF. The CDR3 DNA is TGCGCCAGCAGCCAAGATACGGGCCGGACAGGGCTTAATGAAAAACTGTTTTTT.

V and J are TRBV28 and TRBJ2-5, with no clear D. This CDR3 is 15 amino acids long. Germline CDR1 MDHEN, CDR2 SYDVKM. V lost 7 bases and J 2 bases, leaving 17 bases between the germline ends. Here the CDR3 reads CASTLTPAEQETQYF. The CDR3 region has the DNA TGTGCCAGCACCCTTACCCCGGCGGAACAAGAGACCCAGTACTTC.

CDR3 sequence reads: CASSRTGSTGELFF. The CDR3, as DNA: TGCGCCAGCAGCCGGACAGGTTCCACCGGGGAGCTGTTTTTT. The chain uses TRBV4-1 and TRBJ2-2; 7 bases match TRBD1. The germline V gene has CDR1 MGHRA and CDR2 YSYEKL. J gave up 4 bases and V 4 bases, and 3 bases lay outside the gene matches. The CDR3 is 14 amino acids.

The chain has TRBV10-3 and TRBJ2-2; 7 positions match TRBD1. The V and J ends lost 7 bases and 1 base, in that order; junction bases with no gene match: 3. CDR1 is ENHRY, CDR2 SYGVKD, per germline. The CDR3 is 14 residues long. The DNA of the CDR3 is TGTGCCATCAAGAGGACAGGGAACACCGGGGAGCTGTTTTTT. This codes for CAIKRTGNTGELFF.

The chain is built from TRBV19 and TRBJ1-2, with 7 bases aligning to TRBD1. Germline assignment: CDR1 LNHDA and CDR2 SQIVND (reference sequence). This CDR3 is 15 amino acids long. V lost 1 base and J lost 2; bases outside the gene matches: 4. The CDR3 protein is CASSIGGGANYGYTF. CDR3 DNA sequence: TGTGCCAGTAGTATAGGAGGGGGCGCGAACTATGGCTACACCTTC.

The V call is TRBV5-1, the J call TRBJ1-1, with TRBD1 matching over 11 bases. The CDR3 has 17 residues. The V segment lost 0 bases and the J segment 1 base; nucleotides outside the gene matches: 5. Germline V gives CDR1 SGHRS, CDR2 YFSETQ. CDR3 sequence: CASSLGTGGAGNTEAFF. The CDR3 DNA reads TGCGCCAGCAGCTTGGGGACAGGGGGCGCGGGGAACACTGAAGCTTTCTTT. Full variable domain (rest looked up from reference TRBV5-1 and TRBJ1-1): KAGVTQTPRYLIKTRGQQVTLSCSPISGHRSVSWYQQTPGQGLQFLFEYFSETQRNKGNFPGRFSGRQFSNSRSEMNVSTLELGDSALYLCASSLGTGGAGNTEAFFGQGTRLTVV.

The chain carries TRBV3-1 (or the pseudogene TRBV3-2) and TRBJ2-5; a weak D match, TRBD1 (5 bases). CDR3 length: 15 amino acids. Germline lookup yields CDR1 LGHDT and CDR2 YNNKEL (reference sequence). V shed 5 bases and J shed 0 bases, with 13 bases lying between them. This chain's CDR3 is CASSSGASYQETQYF. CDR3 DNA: TGTGCCAGCAGCTCTGGGGCCTCGTACCAAGAGACCCAGTACTTC.

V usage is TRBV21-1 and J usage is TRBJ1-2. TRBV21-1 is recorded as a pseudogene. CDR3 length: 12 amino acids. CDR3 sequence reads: CASSKALPGYTF. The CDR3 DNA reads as TGTGCCAGCAGCAAAGCGCTACCTGGCTACACCTTC.

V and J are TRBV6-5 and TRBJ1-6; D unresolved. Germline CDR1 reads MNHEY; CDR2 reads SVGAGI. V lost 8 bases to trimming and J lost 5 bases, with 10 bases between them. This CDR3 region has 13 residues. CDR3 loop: CASRRTNNSPLHF. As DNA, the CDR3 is TGTGCCAGCCGGAGGACTAATAATTCACCCCTCCACTTT.

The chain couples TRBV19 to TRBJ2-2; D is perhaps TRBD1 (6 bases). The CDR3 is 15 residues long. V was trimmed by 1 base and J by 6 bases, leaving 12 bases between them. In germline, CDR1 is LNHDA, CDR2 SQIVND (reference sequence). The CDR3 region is CASSIGDTDPGELFF. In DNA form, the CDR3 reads TGTGCCAGTAGTATAGGGGACACTGATCCCGGGGAGCTGTTTTTT.

The CDR3: CASSPSRETQYF. CDR3 in DNA: TGTGCCAGCAGCCCTTCCAGGGAGACCCAGTACTTC. The V gene is TRBV5-4, the J gene TRBJ2-5; the D is unclear. The ends were cut back, 4 bases at V and 5 bases at J, with 9 bases in the middle. Germline CDR1 SGHNT, CDR2 YYREEE (reference sequence). The CDR3 has 12 amino acids.

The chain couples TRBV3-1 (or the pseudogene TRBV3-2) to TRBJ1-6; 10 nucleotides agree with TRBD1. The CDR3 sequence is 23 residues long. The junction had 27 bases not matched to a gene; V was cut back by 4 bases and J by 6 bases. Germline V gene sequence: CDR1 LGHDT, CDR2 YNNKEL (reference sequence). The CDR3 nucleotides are TGTGCCAGCAGCCGGCGGGGTCTCCCGTCGACAGGGGGCGGGTCCGGGGGTAATTCACCCCTCCACTTT. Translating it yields CASSRRGLPSTGGGSGGNSPLHF.

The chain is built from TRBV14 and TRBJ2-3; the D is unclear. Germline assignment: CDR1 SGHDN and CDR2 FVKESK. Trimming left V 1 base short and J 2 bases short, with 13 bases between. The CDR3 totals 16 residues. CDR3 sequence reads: CASSQVLGSNTDTQYF. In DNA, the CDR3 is TGTGCCAGCAGCCAAGTTCTGGGCAGTAACACAGATACGCAGTATTTT.